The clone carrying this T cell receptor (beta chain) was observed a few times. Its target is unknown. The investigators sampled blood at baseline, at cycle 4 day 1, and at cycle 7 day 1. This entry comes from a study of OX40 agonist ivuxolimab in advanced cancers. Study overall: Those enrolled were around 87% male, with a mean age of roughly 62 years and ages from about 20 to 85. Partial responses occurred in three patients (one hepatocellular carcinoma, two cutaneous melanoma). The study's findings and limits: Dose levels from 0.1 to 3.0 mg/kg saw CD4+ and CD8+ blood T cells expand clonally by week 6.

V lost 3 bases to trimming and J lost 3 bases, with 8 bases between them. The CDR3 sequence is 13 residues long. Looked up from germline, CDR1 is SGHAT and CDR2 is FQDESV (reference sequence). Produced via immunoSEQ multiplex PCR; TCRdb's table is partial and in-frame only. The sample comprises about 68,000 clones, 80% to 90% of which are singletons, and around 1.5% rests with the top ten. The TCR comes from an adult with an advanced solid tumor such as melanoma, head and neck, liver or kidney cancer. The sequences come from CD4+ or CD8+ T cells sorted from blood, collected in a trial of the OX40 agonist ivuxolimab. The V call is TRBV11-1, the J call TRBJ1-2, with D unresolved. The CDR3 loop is CASSLGRDYGYTF. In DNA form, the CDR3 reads TGTGCCAGCAGCTTGGGTCGGGACTATGGCTACACCTTC.